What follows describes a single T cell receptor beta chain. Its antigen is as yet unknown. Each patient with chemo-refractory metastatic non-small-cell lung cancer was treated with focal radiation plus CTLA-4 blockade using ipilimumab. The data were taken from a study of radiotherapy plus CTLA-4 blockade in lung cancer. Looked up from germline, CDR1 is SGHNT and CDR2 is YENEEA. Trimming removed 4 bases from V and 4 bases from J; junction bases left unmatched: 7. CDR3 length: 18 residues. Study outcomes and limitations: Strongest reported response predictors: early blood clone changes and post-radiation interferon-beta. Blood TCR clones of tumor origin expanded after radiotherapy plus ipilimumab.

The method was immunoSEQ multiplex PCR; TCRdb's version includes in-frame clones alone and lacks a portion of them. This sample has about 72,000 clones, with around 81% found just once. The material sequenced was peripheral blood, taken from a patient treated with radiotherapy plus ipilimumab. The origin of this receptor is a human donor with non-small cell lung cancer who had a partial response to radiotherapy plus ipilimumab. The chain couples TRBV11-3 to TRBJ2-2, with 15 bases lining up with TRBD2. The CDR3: CASSSPGLAGGITGELFF. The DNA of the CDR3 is TGTGCCAGCAGCTCTCCGGGACTAGCGGGAGGTATCACCGGGGAGCTGTTTTTT.